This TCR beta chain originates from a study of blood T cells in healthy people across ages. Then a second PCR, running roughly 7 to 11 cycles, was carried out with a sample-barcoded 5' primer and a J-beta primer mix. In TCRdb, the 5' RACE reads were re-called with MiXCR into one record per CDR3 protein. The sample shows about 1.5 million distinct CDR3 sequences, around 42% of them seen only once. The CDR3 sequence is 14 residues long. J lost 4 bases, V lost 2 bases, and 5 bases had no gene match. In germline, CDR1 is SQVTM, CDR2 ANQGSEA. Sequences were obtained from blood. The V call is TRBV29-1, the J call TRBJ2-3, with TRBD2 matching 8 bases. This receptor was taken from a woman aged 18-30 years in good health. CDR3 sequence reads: CSVERAGVADTQYF. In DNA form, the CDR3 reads TGCAGCGTTGAAAGAGCGGGAGTCGCAGATACGCAGTATTTT.